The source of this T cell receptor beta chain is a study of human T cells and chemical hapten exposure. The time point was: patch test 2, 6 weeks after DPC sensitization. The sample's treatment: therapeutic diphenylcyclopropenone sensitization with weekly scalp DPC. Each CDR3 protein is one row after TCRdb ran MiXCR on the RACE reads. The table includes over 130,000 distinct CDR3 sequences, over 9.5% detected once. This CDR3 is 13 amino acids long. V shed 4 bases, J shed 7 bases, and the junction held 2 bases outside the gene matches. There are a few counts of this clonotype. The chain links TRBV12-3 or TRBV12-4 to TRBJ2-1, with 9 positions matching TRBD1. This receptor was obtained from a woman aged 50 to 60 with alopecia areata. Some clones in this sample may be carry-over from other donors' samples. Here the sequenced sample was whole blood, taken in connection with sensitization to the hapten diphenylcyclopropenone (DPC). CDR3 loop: CASSSGTGNEQFF. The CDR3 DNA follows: TGTGCCAGCAGTTCCGGGACAGGGAATGAGCAGTTCTTC.